Listed below are T cell receptor beta chains from one sample, sequenced in a study of identifying expanded T cells in peripheral blood. TCRdb's table, derived via immunoSEQ multiplex PCR, lists solely in-frame clones and lacks some. This sample has tens of thousands of clones, with roughly 90% found just once. The sample comprised blood. These receptor sequences come from a person aged 18 to 75 in good health. Each CDR3 is given with its conserved first and last residue. A D gene is named only where the DNA matches it firmly. Clone size is given for some rows only: seen once, a few or many times, or a class if the clone is expanded.

J,length,V,D,size,DNA,CDR3
TRBJ1-1,14,TRBV6-1,NA,NA,TGTGCCACCCTTTACGTTTGGAAGAACACTGAAGCTTTCTTT,CATLYVWKNTEAFF
TRBJ2-3,13,TRBV30,TRBD2,NA,TGTGCCTGGAGCGCGGGGGGGGCAGATACGCAGTATTTT,CAWSAGGADTQYF
TRBJ2-5,13,TRBV7-3,NA,NA,TGTGCCAGCAGCTTAGGCCCGCCAGAGACCCAGTACTTC,CASSLGPPETQYF
TRBJ2-5,16,TRBV15,NA,NA,TGTGCCACCAGCAGAGATGTCAGGACAGCCGAAGAGACCCAGTACTTC,CATSRDVRTAEETQYF
TRBJ1-5,13,TRBV2,NA,NA,TGTGCCAGCAGTGAAGCGATCTATCAGCCCCAGCATTTT,CASSEAIYQPQHF
TRBJ2-7,15,TRBV19,NA,NA,TGTGCCAGTAGTATGAGTCAGGGAGTCCTCTACGAGCAGTACTTC,CASSMSQGVLYEQYF
TRBJ1-2,16,TRBV7-6,NA,NA,TGTGCCAGCAGCTTAGGGACACCTACCTCTAACTATGGCTACACCTTC,CASSLGTPTSNYGYTF
TRBJ2-5,14,TRBV5-1,NA,few,TGCGCCAGCAGTGGGGGACGGTCTCAAGAGACCCAGTACTTC,CASSGGRSQETQYF
TRBJ2-1,16,TRBV11-1,NA,NA,TGTGCCAGCAGCTTAAATGGGGCGGGCTCCTACAATGAGCAGTTCTTC,CASSLNGAGSYNEQFF
TRBJ2-7,13,TRBV10-3,TRBD1,NA,TGTGCCATCAGTCGTACAGGGGAATACGAGCAGTACTTC,CAISRTGEYEQYF
TRBJ2-7,15,TRBV6-1,TRBD1,NA,TGTGCCAGCAGTGGCTCCGGACAGGGTTCTCGGGAGCAGTACTTC,CASSGSGQGSREQYF
TRBJ2-5,15,TRBV5-1,NA,NA,TGCGCCAGCAGCTTGGAGGGACGGACCCAAGAGACCCAGTACTTC,CASSLEGRTQETQYF
TRBJ1-4,15,TRBV11-2,NA,NA,TGTGCCAGCAGCCCCCGTGGACAGCTGGATGAAAAACTGTTTTTT,CASSPRGQLDEKLFF
TRBJ2-1,17,TRBV2,TRBD2,NA,TGTGCCAGCAGTGAAGCGGACGGGACTAGCGATTACAATGAGCAGTTCTTC,CASSEADGTSDYNEQFF
TRBJ2-1,17,TRBV10-3,TRBD2,NA,TGTGCCATCAGTGAGTCGAAACTAGCGGGAGCGTACAATGAGCAGTTCTTC,CAISESKLAGAYNEQFF
TRBJ2-7,14,TRBV19,TRBD2,NA,TGTGCCAGTAGTATTAGCGGGAGATCCTACGAGCAGTACTTC,CASSISGRSYEQYF
TRBJ2-7,15,TRBV4-1,TRBD1,NA,TGCGCCAGCAGCCAAAATCCAGGGGGCTGGGACGAGCAGTACTTC,CASSQNPGGWDEQYF
TRBJ2-3,11,TRBV29-1,NA,NA,TGCAGCGTTGATGTGCTGGATACGCAGTATTTT,CSVDVLDTQYF
TRBJ1-1,12,TRBV19,NA,NA,TGTGCCAGTAGAGTAGCGAACACTGAAGCTTTCTTT,CASRVANTEAFF
TRBJ2-2,13,TRBV11-3,NA,NA,TGTGCCAGCAGCTTCGGGGGTGGCGGGGAGCTGTTTTTT,CASSFGGGGELFF
TRBJ2-1,16,TRBV7-2,NA,NA,TGTGCCAGCAGCTTAGCTGGTCCCGCCCGAAGGAATGAGCAGTTCTTC,CASSLAGPARRNEQFF
TRBJ1-1,15,TRBV11-3,NA,NA,TGTGCCAGCAGCCCCGGAGGGCAGGCAAACACTGAAGCTTTCTTT,CASSPGGQANTEAFF
TRBJ2-3,17,TRBV5-1,TRBD2,few,TGCGCCAGCAGCGGGGGTAGCGGGGGGCCCAGCACAGATACGCAGTATTTT,CASSGGSGGPSTDTQYF
TRBJ2-1,15,TRBV7-6,TRBD2,NA,TGTGCCAGCAGCCAGAGGACTAGCACTTACAATGAGCAGTTCTTC,CASSQRTSTYNEQFF
TRBJ2-7,15,TRBV7-2,NA,NA,TGTGCCAGCAGTCAGAACAGCGGTTCGGGGTACGAGCAGTACTTC,CASSQNSGSGYEQYF
TRBJ2-7,14,TRBV27,NA,NA,TGTGCCAGCAGGCGGGGACAGAATACCTACGAGCAGTACTTC,CASRRGQNTYEQYF
TRBJ2-7,12,TRBV9,TRBD1,NA,TGTGCCAGCAGCCTGGACAGGGGCGAGCAGTACTTC,CASSLDRGEQYF
TRBJ2-1,14,TRBV5-1,NA,NA,TGCGCCAGCAGCTTGGTAGCCGACGGACGTGAGCAGTTCTTC,CASSLVADGREQFF
TRBJ2-7,16,TRBV7-9,TRBD1,NA,TGTGCCAGCAGCTTAGATTGGCGGACAGGGGCCTACGAGCAGTACTTC,CASSLDWRTGAYEQYF
TRBJ2-7,15,TRBV7-2,TRBD2,once,TGTGCCAGCAGCCCCGGGACTAGCGGGAGGTACGAGCAGTACTTC,CASSPGTSGRYEQYF
TRBJ2-1,11,TRBV20-1,NA,NA,TGCAGTGCTTGGAAAGACAATGAGCAGTTCTTC,CSAWKDNEQFF
TRBJ1-1,13,TRBV19,NA,NA,TGTGCCAGTAGTTCGGTCGGCGGGACTGAAGCTTTCTTT,CASSSVGGTEAFF